The rows below give T cell receptor beta chains drawn from one sample of a study of cytomegalovirus exposure and HLA in healthy donors. The protocol was immunoSEQ multiplex PCR, while the TCRdb copy is restricted to in-frame clones and leaves out a portion. The sample carries some 51,000 clones, 55% to 75% recorded once. The sequenced sample was PBMCs. The receptors shown here come from a man aged 40-55 years in good health and CMV-seropositive. CDR3s leave out the opening cysteine and the closing phenylalanine or tryptophan. Expanded clones get a size class; other rows say once, few or many, or leave the size out.

size	length	V	J	CDR3
NA	12	TRBV7-6	TRBJ1-5	ASSLASGLQPQH
NA	13	TRBV5-5	TRBJ1-1	ASSFEQSWNTEAF
NA	13	TRBV5-1	TRBJ2-1	ASSDSGGAHNEQF
few	15	TRBV7-8	TRBJ2-7	ASSSQPAQGGAYEQY
NA	14	TRBV7-3	TRBJ1-2	ASSLRDRTNNYGYT
NA	11	TRBV28	TRBJ2-1	ASQGNSYNEQF
NA	14	TRBV5-1	TRBJ1-6	ASSLNTGRLNSPLH
NA	10	TRBV4-2	TRBJ1-2	ASSQELTGYT
NA	12	TRBV7-2	TRBJ2-3	ASSSGGARDTQY
NA	12	TRBV6-5	TRBJ1-4	ASSGDRSNEKLF
NA	14	TRBV11-2	TRBJ2-3	ASSLELAGGTDTQY
NA	14	TRBV25-1	TRBJ2-1	ASSDASRASYNEQF
few	14	TRBV6-5	TRBJ1-3	ASSYSSRGTGNTIY
once	14	TRBV25-1	TRBJ2-3	ASSELGTGYTDTQY
once	14	TRBV19	TRBJ2-2	ASSSSDRMNTGELF
NA	13	TRBV9	TRBJ1-1	ASTQLLGGNTEAF
NA	12	TRBV30	TRBJ1-1	AWSKNRADTEAF
few	11	TRBV27	TRBJ1-2	ASSFRRKYGYT
once	13	TRBV6-5	TRBJ1-1	ASSKGQGASDEAF
NA	13	TRBV7-3	TRBJ2-1	ASSLNGLDSNEQF
NA	14	TRBV5-1	TRBJ2-2	ASSLGLDRVVRELF
NA	11	TRBV30	TRBJ2-7	AWRRTGSYEQY
NA	11	TRBV7-9	TRBJ1-1	ASSSRQITEAF
NA	15	TRBV5-6	TRBJ2-7	ASSLVLTQASFYEQY
few	9	TRBV5-1	TRBJ2-1	ASRVRDEQF
few	10	TRBV30	TRBJ1-1	AWTRINTEAF
NA	12	TRBV5-6	TRBJ1-1	ASSLGSVGTEAF
NA	14	TRBV5-6	TRBJ1-2	ASSSYDSRGGSGYT